This TCR beta chain was sequenced in a study of vaccination effects on CD4 cells after COVID-19 (dated by TCRdb to the early 2020s). About the investigation overall: In the ViraFEST assay, PBMC were stimulated with viral peptide pools, and antigen-specific CD4+ T cell clonotypes were then identified by expansion using TCR sequencing. Across the study, the median time from the second dose to post-vaccine sampling was 72 days (range 14 to 241). Each well held under 2.5 million PBMC cultured in IMDM containing roughly 5% human AB serum, about 10 IU/ml IL-2 and gentamicin, along with roughly 10 ug/ml peptides. The study compared SARS-CoV-2 spike-specific CD4+ TCR repertoires before and after mRNA vaccination in COVID-19 convalescent patients and infection-naive vaccine recipients. Altogether, some ten COVID-19 convalescent patients and 4 SARS-CoV-2-naive healthy vaccine recipients made up the full study. In the study, cultures from other donors were sequenced using the Oncomine TCR Beta short-read assay on an Illumina iSeq 100. General findings and caveats noted by the study authors: Among healthy vaccine recipients, nearly all vaccine-induced clones were SARS-CoV-2 mono-reactive, and only 1 of 255 was cross-reactive with common cold coronaviruses. The study was limited by a small number of convalescent patients and lacked early post-infection timepoints. Clones induced by infection and clones induced by vaccination both contracted markedly at late timepoints after vaccination, which fits with T cell responses waning over time.

The CDR3 goes from the cysteine to the phenylalanine over 13 residues. Only CDR3 DNA remains: 39 bases, in frame from the first base. The germline V and J ends show losses of 6 bases and 3 bases respectively, and no gene match explains 1 base of the junction. Looking up the germline V gene yields CDR1 MRHNA and CDR2 SNTAGT. Library construction relied on the immunoSEQ multiplex PCR assay. DNA from the cultured and isolated CD4+ T cells underwent TCR beta CDR3 sequencing. The original pipeline was this. Non-productive TCR sequences were removed and reads were trimmed to the CDR3 region, keeping CDR3s of at least 7 amino acids. The MANAFEST web app was used to identify antigen-specific clonotypes by comparing expansion in peptide wells with expansion in reference cultures. Positive clones required FDR<0.05 expansion versus reference and all other wells, odds ratio above 5, and frequency above 0.1% in two replicate wells. A clonotype was called cross-reactive if it was significantly expanded both in SARS-CoV-2 spike wells and in at least one common cold coronavirus spike condition. CDR3 similarity was assessed by Levenshtein distance with the stringdist R package, and unrooted trees were built with ape in R 3.6.1. The table was pulled from immuneACCESS by TCRdb, which kept in-frame rearrangements only. Such tables lose some clones; where checked, under half of the loss comes from unresolved V genes, and the rest has no known cause. Clone size and the V and J calls come from that table; the DNA yielded D and trimming. The sample contains about 57,000 clones, less than 80% of them found a single time. Around 4% of the sample goes to the ten largest clones.

For this clone: Its antigen target is currently unknown. No much larger clone is present one base from it, and per-base qualities are unavailable.

After more than nine days of culture, CD4+ T cells were isolated with the EasySep CD4+ T cell isolation kit. Participants received two doses of either the BNT162b2 or the mRNA-1273 mRNA SARS-CoV-2 vaccine. The absence of prior SARS-CoV-2 infection in healthy vaccine recipients was confirmed by negative nucleocapsid antibodies before and after vaccination. On days 3 and 7, half of the culture medium was replaced with fresh IL-2-containing medium. Unless otherwise noted, each peptide stimulation condition was cultured in triplicate wells. Using Ficoll-Paque Plus gradient centrifugation, PBMC were separated from whole blood and then either used fresh or cryopreserved at -140C. The QIAamp micro DNA kit was used to extract genomic DNA from the cultured CD4+ T cells.

The source material was CD4+ T cells from PBMCs cultured without peptide, sampled after COVID-19 vaccination. This receptor was obtained from a human donor who received a COVID-19 vaccine. The chain is made from TRBV6-4 and TRBJ2-3, with TRBD1 identical over 9 junction bases. The CDR3 region: CASRGTGTDTQYF. In nucleotides, the sequence is TGTGCCAGCAGGGGGACAGGGACAGATACGCAGTATTTT.